This TCR beta chain was identified in a study of T-cell reconstitution after alpha-beta-depleted transplantation in children. Study-wide findings and caveats: Several hundred expanded graft clones reportedly supplied alpha-beta T cells about two months after transplant. Once a year had passed after transplant, T-cell counts and diversity came mostly from newly produced T cells.

There are many counts of this clonotype. The antigen is unknown. Unique molecular identifiers were built into the TCRbeta library. TCRdb ran MiXCR on the PCR reads and lists one entry per CDR3 protein. This table holds about 590,000 distinct CDR3 sequences, over 10% found once. The origin of this receptor is a male patient between 10 and 17 years old who had a stem cell transplant for acute myeloid leukemia, so the T cells may come from the graft donor. Sequences were derived from PBMCs, mostly from graft donor cells, sampled 360 days after TCRalphabeta/CD19-depleted stem cell transplant.

CDR3 protein: CASLAGVFTGELFF. Here the CDR3 DNA reads TGTGCCAGTCTAGCGGGAGTTTTCACCGGGGAGCTGTTTTTT. The chain combines TRBV28 with TRBJ2-2; 10 bases align to TRBD2. Per the germline V gene, CDR1 is MDHEN and CDR2 is SYDVKM. The CDR3 runs 14 residues. The J segment lost 4 bases and the V segment lost 9 bases, leaving 5 bases of the junction unmatched.